What follows describes a single T cell receptor (beta chain). What it binds is unknown. Repertoires were generated with immunoSEQ multiplex PCR, while TCRdb's copy carries only in-frame clones and drops some. The table shows roughly 100,000 clones, with 88% occurring only once. Unmatched junction bases numbered 1, after V lost 1 base and J lost 4 bases. Germline CDR1 is KGHSH and CDR2 is LQKENI. The CDR3 loop spans 14 amino acids. The sample comes from a study of T cell responses to AZD1222 COVID-19 vaccine. At the level of the study: Pooling was applied to second doses at about 4 or about 12 weeks.

Overall study findings and caveats: Donors skewed white British and female; clonal diversity was possibly underestimated. Sampled repertoires all dated from after the peak T cell response.

The sample in question was peripheral blood, obtained on day 0 of AZD1222 vaccination. The gene calls are TRBV18 and TRBJ2-5, with TRBD1 identical over 9 bases. The receptor's source is an adult in good health. The CDR3 DNA is TGTGCCAGCTCACCACAGGGACAGGGAGAGACCCAGTACTTC. It encodes CASSPQGQGETQYF.